This T cell receptor (beta chain) was sequenced in a study of PD-1 blockade in classical Hodgkin lymphoma. Study as a whole: A 3 mg/kg intravenous dose of nivolumab was received by patients every 2 weeks. Study outcomes and limitations: CD4+ TCR diversity, unlike CD8+, climbed significantly by C4D1. Sources of repertoire differences remain undefined, possibly disease activity or prior therapy.

Relapses following autologous stem cell transplantation were seen in all patients, with brentuximab vedotin exposure varying. The patients, who had relapsed/refractory classical Hodgkin lymphoma, achieved best responses of complete response, partial response or progressive disease. Germline-derived CDR1 and CDR2 are SGHAT and FQNNGV. This CDR3 spans 14 amino acids. Profiled with immunoSEQ multiplex PCR; TCRdb holds only in-frame clones, not every one. The table shows around 20,000 clones, with around 86% occurring only once. Regarding this clone: What it recognizes is unknown. A read error may account for a junction end that differs from germline.

The sample was peripheral blood mononuclear cells (PBMCs), taken at baseline. The receptor was isolated from a human donor with classical Hodgkin lymphoma. The rearrangement joins TRBV11-2 to TRBJ2-5; possibly TRBD1 or TRBD2 for D (5 bases each). Here the CDR3 DNA reads TGTGCCAGCAGCTTAGCCGGGGTGAGGGGAAACCGTCACTTC. Its translation is CASSLAGVRGNRHF.